The subject of this entry is one T cell receptor beta chain. The clone's antigen remains unknown. Qualities for individual bases were not recorded, and no much larger clone is one base off. Libraries came from the immunoSEQ multiplex PCR assay. The multiplex PCR relied on a mix of 60 forward primers for TCR Vbeta segments and 13 reverse primers for TCR Jbeta segments. The CDR3 region of rearranged TCR beta genes was amplified from genomic DNA with a multiplex PCR assay. The Illumina HiSeq System was used to sequence the amplified TCR beta libraries as 87-base-pair reads. The authors' analysis ran thus. A later analysis counted approximately 84 million unique TCR beta chains across the 650 to 700 repertoires, and some 11 million of these chains were shared by at least two donors. A nearest-neighbor algorithm error-corrected the raw reads and collapsed the reads into unique sequences, merging closely related sequences to remove PCR and sequencing errors. V, D and J gene segments were assigned by aligning CDR3 sequences to IMGT reference sequences. Each retained sequence needed at least a six-nucleotide match to both a V gene segment and a J gene segment. Rearrangements were classified as productive when the CDR3 lacked stop codons and remained in frame with V and J, and all other rearrangements were classified as non-productive. Following IMGT convention, CDR3 was defined as the stretch from the second conserved V-encoded cysteine up to the conserved J-encoded phenylalanine. Sequences without an unambiguous match to a single V gene segment were excluded from the earlier analysis of 450 to 750 of the donors. An earlier analysis of about 600 of the donors called V segments functional above 56.7% productive rearrangements and segregating when the between-donor standard deviation exceeded 5%. A statistical classification framework was built for diagnosing cytomegalovirus status from the catalog of TCR beta chain sequences. A later analysis assigned V and J genes by comparing TCR nucleotide sequences with IMGT/GENE-DB human TR gene sequences. The TCRdist pipeline was used in a later analysis to assign CDR3 sequences and most-parsimonious VDJ recombination scenarios. In a later analysis, every TCR beta chain was defined by the combination of its CDR3 amino acid sequence and its V-gene family, and reads without a unique V-gene family were dropped. In a later analysis, some 600 highly shared, low-generation-probability nucleotide sequences were removed to address suspected cross-contamination and a sequencing artifact. In a later analysis, a clonal expansion index for each public chain was calculated from normalized within-repertoire ranks of inferred template counts. In a later analysis, generation probabilities were computed using a VDJ recombination model fitted to out-of-frame rearrangements, and the results were checked against IGoR. Hypergeometric tests were used in a later analysis to score TCR-TCR, TCR-HLA and TCR-CMV co-occurrence, with a repertoire-size bias correction applied to the TCR pairs. False discovery rates were estimated in a later analysis by permuting HLA or CMV assignments 20 times. In a later analysis, co-occurring TCRs were grouped using DBSCAN, and TCRdist sequence similarity was added for clustering within HLA-allele-positive subsets. Co-occurrence clustering excluded repertoires with fewer than 30,000 or more than 120,000 public chains, plus five with anomalous nucleotide sharing. TCRdb carries this immuneACCESS record with in-frame sequences only. Its versions omit some clonotypes, under half of them owing to an unresolved V gene in the studies checked, with the rest unexplained. That table furnishes V, J and clone size, whereas the DNA furnished D and trimming. Counted in this sample were over 75,000 clones; about 81% of them appeared once. In total, the top ten clones hold roughly 2.4% of the sample.

The cohort was made up of about 670 healthy bone marrow donors. All cohort members were sampled while nominally healthy, although unrecorded immune exposures were likely present. The donor was CMV seronegative and was included in the group of under 450 seronegative cohort members. A peripheral blood sample was collected from each donor, and TCR beta sequencing was performed on peripheral blood mononuclear cells. The Qiagen DNeasy Blood Extraction Kit was used to extract genomic DNA from the blood cell samples. This entry belongs to a study of cytomegalovirus exposure and HLA in healthy donors (TCRdb year 2017). About the study as a whole: According to an earlier analysis of around 600 of the donors, about 179 million T cells yielded over 90 million unique TCR beta sequences and 276 Gb of sequence data. An early release covering over 500 HLA-typed donors comprised 300 to 350 gigabases of sequencing data and 85 million or so unique TCR sequences. The genetic ancestry cluster associated with self-reported Caucasian donors included 80% to 90% of the roughly 400 genotyped donors. The study aimed to test whether signatures of past pathogen exposure could be identified by cataloging public T cell receptors. The study profiled the T cell repertoires of under 700 subjects by immunosequencing and related them to cytomegalovirus serostatus. In addition to the first cohort of around 670 subjects, a separate validation cohort of approximately 120 different subjects was used. High-throughput TCR immunosequencing, statistical association of individual TCRs with disease status, and machine learning were combined to predict cytomegalovirus infection status. A later analysis re-analyzed previously published TCR beta repertoires from 666 donors and added high-resolution HLA genotyping to study TCR occurrence patterns. In the later analysis, no new phenotypic data were used to find candidate immune exposures; instead, reliance was placed on TCR beta sequences and their occurrence across donors. An earlier analysis of roughly 600 of the donors used high-throughput TCR beta sequencing to judge whether each TCR beta V gene segment behaved as functional or pseudogenic. Donor age, sex, ethnicity and CMV serostatus were compiled alongside the repertoire data. In a later genetic analysis, genome-wide SNP genotypes for about three fifths of the roughly 670 donors were used, and that subset was treated as a discovery cohort. Every discovery cohort repertoire had been produced on one sequencing platform. Both class I and class II loci were covered by HLA typing, at four-digit resolution. Typing coverage varied by locus: roughly 629-640 donors for A, B, C, DRB1 and DQB1; approximately 520 for DQA1; about 600 for DPA1; roughly 450 for DPB1. Four or five DR-DQ haplotypes were treated as single units for association and clustering because of strong linkage in the cohort. Among roughly 400 genotyped donors of the cohort, an average of about 240,000 unique TCR beta nucleotide sequences was sequenced per donor, of which about 19% were non-productive. Findings and caveats that apply to the study as a whole: The presence/absence analyses assumed that sequencing depth was roughly uniform across donors, and that assumption may not be true. Correlated functional status among segregating V segments might reflect linkage disequilibrium, but an unknown experimental factor could not be ruled out. In both the original and validation cohorts, the classifier was reported to diagnose cytomegalovirus status with high specificity and sensitivity. Because the 87-base-pair reads could not distinguish some IMGT-functional V segments, including TRBV6-2 and TRBV6-3, those segments were excluded. Most CMV-associated TCR beta chains appeared to be HLA-restricted in a later analysis, and the HLA associations seemed to be driven largely by CMV exposure. The cohort was sequenced for TCR beta chains only, and without alpha or paired-chain data the features that could be detected were limited. In a later analysis, the rate of TCR association differed among HLA loci, with DRB1 alleles having the most associated TCRs and HLA-C alleles having the fewest. Because HLA typing was missing for some donors at each locus, association tests included only the typed subset. Compared with the roughly 700-donor mean, donors in an Asian-associated ancestry cluster had fewer N-insertions in productive TCRs, according to a later genetic analysis. A few of the identified cytomegalovirus-associated TCR beta chains were confirmed in vitro to be specific for cytomegalovirus antigens. Specific HLA alleles were associated with about 17,000 TCR beta sequences at a false discovery rate of 0.05 in a later analysis. A cluster of highly shared sequence variants was judged likely to be a technical artifact of the sequencing pipeline. A further reported finding was that TCR beta sequences accurately predicted the HLA-A and HLA-B alleles for most subjects in the first cohort. In a later genetic analysis, a missense DCLRE1C variant was associated with V-gene and J-gene trimming of TCR beta chains, and the association was replicated in an independent cohort. According to a later analysis, parvovirus B19, influenza, CMV and Epstein-Barr virus appeared linked to several top co-occurrence clusters. Immune exposure information for the cohort was limited to CMV serostatus. It was suggested by the authors that the approach could potentially be generalized to other disease states and immunological phenotypes. When HLA alleles, especially DR and DQ, strongly co-occurred, attributing TCR associations to individual alleles was difficult. Most TCR sequences were seen in very few donors, while some public TCRs were found in many individuals. Broadly in line with IMGT annotations, most TCR beta V segments showed up in productive rearrangements about 87% or about 30% of the time in an earlier analysis of about 500 of the donors. In a later analysis, HLA-associated TCR beta chains were found to be more clonally expanded and to have lower generation probabilities than equally common non-associated chains. A total of fewer than 200 TCR beta chains were listed by the study as associated with cytomegalovirus. Over 15 rarely observed V segments, including chromosome 9 orphons, were excluded from the earlier analysis of almost 600 of the donors because counts were too low.

Based on the germline V gene, the CDR1 and CDR2 sequences are MDHEN and SYDVKM. Trimming leaves V shorter by 5 bases and J shorter by 1 base, with the junction holding 11 bases beyond the gene matches. The CDR3 runs 18 residues from the cysteine to the phenylalanine. Only CDR3 DNA remains: 54 bases, in frame from the first base. The sequence links TRBV28 to TRBJ2-4; 10 junctional bases match TRBD1. The material sequenced was PBMCs. The TCR was taken from a woman in her forties or fifties in good health and CMV-seronegative. The CDR3 region: CASSHPGQGLWAKNIQYF. The nucleotide sequence is given as TGTGCCAGCAGTCATCCGGGACAGGGGTTGTGGGCCAAAAACATTCAGTACTTC.